The next 22 T cell receptor beta chains were all read from a single sample in a study of beta chain features in type 1 diabetes. Investigators reverse transcribed all isolated RNA, so they sequenced expressed TCRB transcripts. The protocol was immunoSEQ multiplex PCR, while the TCRdb copy is restricted to in-frame clones and leaves out a portion. The table records more than 300,000 clones, roughly 15% of them present only once. Specimen: naive CD4+ T cells from blood. All receptors come from a woman younger than 30 in good health.

The chain uses TRBV29-1 and TRBJ2-5; 9 bases agree with TRBD2. The last part of the DNA fits TRBJ2-7 better; the J call may be wrong. This CDR3 has 14 residues. The germline V gene encodes CDR1 SQVTM and CDR2 ANQGSEA. The CDR3 DNA is TGCAGCGTTCCCAGGGGACTAGCCTCCTACGAGCAGTACTTC. Translated, it gives CSVPRGLASYEQYF.

A few counts support this clone. This chain connects TRBV5-1 to TRBJ1-1; tentative D call: TRBD1 (6 bases). CDR1 and CDR2 (germline): SGHRS, YFSETQ. V was cut by 5 bases and J by 1 base, with 15 bases left in between. This CDR3 contains 15 residues. The CDR3 DNA follows: TGCGCCAGCAGTCTAAATACAGGGAGGAACACTGAAGCTTTCTTT. Amino acid sequence: CASSLNTGRNTEAFF.

Only a few counts were recorded for this clone. The CDR3 DNA follows: TGCGCCAGCAGCTACGCAGGGGGCGAAAACATTCAGTACTTC. This translates into CASSYAGGENIQYF. This sequence joins TRBV5-1 and TRBJ2-4; TRBD1 agrees at 8 bases. V shed 3 bases and J 5 bases; nucleotides not matched to a gene: 4. Germline values: CDR1 SGHRS, CDR2 YFSETQ. The CDR3 totals 14 residues.

The chain is built from TRBV9 and TRBJ2-3; TRBD1 is a possible D gene (7 bases). This CDR3 has 13 amino acids. Between the trimmed V and J ends, which lost 9 bases and 1 base, there was a span of 12 bases. CDR1 is SGDLS and CDR2 is YYNGEE in the germline V gene. The CDR3: CATSRGGTDTQYF. For the CDR3, the DNA is TGTGCCACAAGCAGGGGGGGCACAGATACGCAGTATTTT.

The CDR3 region is CASSARTGNYGYTF. The CDR3 DNA reads as TGTGCCAGTAGTGCTCGGACAGGGAACTATGGCTACACCTTC. The V call is TRBV19, the J call TRBJ1-2, with 8 bases that match TRBD1. The CDR3 is 14 residues long. J gave up 2 bases and V 5 bases, and 4 bases lay outside the gene matches. Germline CDR1 reads LNHDA; CDR2 reads SQIVND (reference sequence).

The chain combines TRBV15 with TRBJ2-5, with 11 bases that match TRBD2. V dropped 2 bases and J dropped 2; count of bases not matched to a gene: 10. The germline CDR1 and CDR2 sequences are LNHNV and YYDKDF (reference sequence). The CDR3 runs to 18 residues. CDR3: CATSRRTLAGGAQETQYF. The CDR3 coding sequence is TGTGCCACCAGCAGACGAACTTTAGCGGGAGGGGCTCAAGAGACCCAGTACTTC.

This clone was seen more than once but under ten times. The chain uses TRBV15 and TRBJ2-1, with 8 bases that match TRBD1. The J segment lost 7 bases and the V segment lost 6 bases, leaving 5 bases of the junction unmatched. CDR3 length: 13 residues. In germline, CDR1 is LNHNV, CDR2 YYDKDF (reference sequence). The CDR3 DNA reads TGTGCCACCAGGCAGGGGGCGAGGAATGAGCAGTTCTTC. Translated, it gives CATRQGARNEQFF.

Only a few counts were recorded for this clone. The CDR3 is CASSYWGTSTDTQYF. The DNA for the CDR3 is TGTGCCAGCAGTTACTGGGGGACTAGCACAGATACGCAGTATTTT. V gene TRBV6-5 combines with J gene TRBJ2-3, with D maybe TRBD2 (6 bases). The CDR3 totals 15 residues. V lost 1 base and J 0 bases, leaving 8 bases between the germline ends. The germline V gene has CDR1 MNHEY and CDR2 SVGAGI.

The chain employs TRBV13 and TRBJ2-3; 14 bases are shared with TRBD2. J lost 1 base, V lost 5 bases, and 8 bases had no gene match. The CDR3 covers 18 residues. The V gene's germline CDR1 is PRHDT and CDR2 FYEKMQ (reference sequence). CDR3 residues: CASSIGTSGSLGTDTQYF. The CDR3 DNA reads TGTGCCAGCAGCATCGGGACTAGCGGGAGTTTGGGCACAGATACGCAGTATTTT.

The rearrangement links TRBV7-9 to TRBJ2-5; 8 bases fit TRBD2. Germline-derived CDR1 and CDR2 are SEHNR and FQNEAQ (reference sequence). J was trimmed by 4 bases and V by 0 bases; bases with no gene match: 4. The CDR3 totals 15 residues. Here the CDR3 DNA reads TGTGCCAGCAGCTTAGCCGGGACTAGACCAGAGACCCAGTACTTC. As protein: CASSLAGTRPETQYF.

This clone was seen a few times. The chain couples TRBV7-8 to TRBJ2-1, with a weak D call TRBD2 (6 bases). This CDR3 is built from 15 residues. Germline loops: CDR1 SGHVS, CDR2 FQNEAQ. V lost 5 bases, J lost 0 bases, and 11 bases lay in between. The CDR3 DNA follows: TGTGCCAGCAGCGTAAGCGGGCTCTCCTACAATGAGCAGTTCTTC. Encoded protein: CASSVSGLSYNEQFF.

The chain uses TRBV11-3 and TRBJ2-5; 13 bases line up with TRBD2. Germline V CDR1 and CDR2: SGHNT, YENEEA. V dropped 4 bases and J dropped 5; count of bases not matched to a gene: 4. The CDR3 length is 15 residues. The CDR3, as DNA: TGTGCCAGCAGCTCTCGGACTAGCGGGAGCGAGACCCAGTACTTC. This encodes CASSSRTSGSETQYF.

J is TRBJ2-2 and V is TRBV28; no firm D call. With 3 bases removed from V and 4 bases from J, the gap between germline ends came to 9 bases. Germline loops: CDR1 MDHEN, CDR2 SYDVKM. This CDR3 is 14 amino acids long. CDR3 sequence: CASSFSTVTGELFF. In DNA form, the CDR3 reads TGTGCCAGCAGTTTCAGTACAGTCACCGGGGAGCTGTTTTTT.

The chain employs TRBV7-2 and TRBJ2-3, with TRBD2 matching over 8 bases. The length of the CDR3 is 13 residues. Germline assignment: CDR1 SGHTA and CDR2 FQGNSA. With 8 bases clipped from V and 2 bases from J, the junction kept 3 bases outside the gene matches. The CDR3 loop is CASVAGNTDTQYF. In DNA, the CDR3 is TGTGCCAGCGTAGCGGGAAACACAGATACGCAGTATTTT.

This clone came up a few times. The V gene is TRBV27, the J gene TRBJ2-3; D is perhaps TRBD2 (6 bases). Germline-derived CDR1 and CDR2 are MNHEY and SMNVEV (reference sequence). V lost 6 bases to trimming and J lost 2 bases, with 9 bases between them. The CDR3 has 13 amino acids. The CDR3 protein is CASSRRVTDTQYF. Here the CDR3 DNA reads TGTGCCAGCAGCCGGAGGGTCACAGATACGCAGTATTTT.

This clone was counted a few times. CDR3 sequence (DNA): TGCAGCGTGGGGACAGGGGGAGGAAACACCATATATTTT. Translation: CSVGTGGGNTIYF. J is TRBJ1-3 and V is TRBV29-1; 11 bases are a match to TRBD1. V was clipped by 6 bases and J by 4 bases; unmatched bases: 2. CDR3 length equals 13 residues. Germline V lookup: CDR1 SQVTM, CDR2 ANQGSEA.

This clone was seen only a few times. This rearrangement joins TRBV5-1 to TRBJ2-7; TRBD1 matches 9 bases. This CDR3 has 14 residues. Germline trimming cut 4 bases from V and 6 bases from J; bases unmatched to any gene: 8. Germline loops: CDR1 SGHRS, CDR2 YFSETQ. Here the CDR3 reads CASSLAGQGSEQYF. In nucleotides, the CDR3 is TGCGCCAGCAGCCTTGCGGGACAGGGATCCGAGCAGTACTTC.

Only a few counts were recorded for this clone. The chain joins TRBV7-9 to TRBJ2-7, with 10 bases aligning to TRBD2. The V gene end was trimmed by 1 base and the J gene end by 3 bases; junction bases not matched to a gene: 3. The CDR3 extends over 15 amino acids. Germline CDR1 and CDR2: SEHNR and FQNEAQ (reference sequence). The CDR3: CASSLVSGRSYEQYF. In nucleotides, the CDR3 is TGTGCCAGCAGCTTAGTTAGCGGGAGGAGCTACGAGCAGTACTTC. Combining the CDR3 with reference TRBV7-9 and TRBJ2-7 gives the whole variable domain DTGVSQNPRHKITKRGQNVTFRCDPISEHNRLYWYRQTLGQGPEFLTYFQNEAQLEKSRLLSDRFSAERPKGSFSTLEIQRTEQGDSAMYLCASSLVSGRSYEQYFGPGTRLTVT.

The J gene is TRBJ1-5, the V gene TRBV4-2; 8 bases are shared with TRBD1. The CDR3 length is 16 residues. Germline CDR1 reads LGHNA; CDR2 reads YNFKEQ. J was trimmed by 3 bases and V by 4 bases; bases with no gene match: 8. This CDR3 is CASSPGTGTDNQPQHF. For the CDR3, the DNA is TGTGCCAGCAGCCCGGGGACAGGAACAGACAATCAGCCCCAGCATTTT.

This rearrangement joins TRBV27 to TRBJ2-7, with TRBD1 matching 7 bases. The CDR3 has 13 residues. The J segment lost 7 bases and the V segment lost 4 bases, leaving 7 bases of the junction unmatched. CDR1 MNHEY and CDR2 SMNVEV come from the germline V gene (reference sequence). CDR3 DNA: TGTGCCAGCAGTTCCTGGACAGGCCTAGAGCAGTACTTC. Its translation: CASSSWTGLEQYF.

This clone occurred a few times. The chain couples TRBV25-1 to TRBJ1-5, with TRBD1 matching over 8 bases. The V gene end was trimmed by 3 bases and the J gene end by 5 bases; junction bases not matched to a gene: 12. Germline CDR1 is MGHDK and CDR2 is SYGVNS. The CDR3 runs to 17 residues. CDR3 protein: CASSDSAAGRGHQPQHF. Here the CDR3 DNA reads TGTGCCAGCAGTGATAGTGCTGCAGGCAGGGGGCATCAGCCCCAGCATTTT.

This clone has more than one count but fewer than ten. This chain connects TRBV7-2 to TRBJ2-7; 13 bases fit TRBD2. The CDR3 covers 18 residues. Germline V gives CDR1 SGHTA, CDR2 FQGNSA. V dropped 2 bases and J dropped 1; count of bases not matched to a gene: 8. The CDR3 DNA reads TGTGCCAGCAGCTTATCCTTCGGACTAGCGGGAGTTTCCTACGAGCAGTACTTC. As protein: CASSLSFGLAGVSYEQYF. The full variable domain, in which reference TRBV7-2 and TRBJ2-7 provide the parts outside the CDR3, is GAGVSQSPSNKVTEKGKDVELRCDPISGHTALYWYRQSLGQGLEFLIYFQGNSAPDKSGLPSDRFSAERTGGSVSTLTIQRTQQEDSAVYLCASSLSFGLAGVSYEQYFGPGTRLTVT.